This TCR beta chain was captured in a study of beta chain features in type 1 diabetes. The CDR3 loop spans 13 amino acids. The germline gives CDR1 SGHDT, CDR2 YYEEEE. Between the trimmed V and J ends, which lost 0 bases and 4 bases, there was a span of 7 bases. Via the markers CD45RO/CCR7/CD25/CD127/CD95/CD27, stem cell-like memory, regulatory, central memory and naive CD4+ cells were sorted. This clone was detected a few times. Its antigen is unknown. Study-wide findings and caveats: Comparison showed that naive, central memory and Treg TCRB repertoires appeared more similar among patients than among healthy donors. At VDJ recombination sites, type 1 diabetes patients had fewer insertions and more deleted nucleotides.

The whole isolated RNA underwent reverse transcription, so sequencing captured expressed TCRB transcripts. Method: immunoSEQ multiplex PCR; TCRdb's copy keeps in-frame clones and lacks some. The sample yields under 450,000 clones, approximately 15% seen once. V gene TRBV5-6 combines with J gene TRBJ1-2; weak D call: TRBD1 (6 bases). The sequenced material came from naive CD4+ T cells from blood. The TCR sequence derives from a young man in good health. CDR3: CASSLDRAYGYTF. The DNA of the CDR3 is TGTGCCAGCAGCTTGGACAGGGCCTATGGCTACACCTTC.